This TCR beta chain was profiled in a study of T cells expressing NK-cell markers. Whole-study context: From sorted CD3+CD56+NKG2C+, CD3+CD56+NKG2C- and CD3+CD56-NKG2C+ T cells came the TCR beta repertoires.

A 5'RACE template switching approach incorporating UMIs was used to make TCR beta cDNA. From its re-call of the 5' RACE reads, TCRdb lists each CDR3 protein once, without DNA. Recorded for this sample: fewer than 200,000 distinct CDR3 sequences. The CDR3 spans 14 residues. The V gene's germline CDR1 is DFQATT and CDR2 SNEGSKA (reference sequence). This clonotype originated in a woman aged 18-70 years in good health. The chain uses TRBV20-1 and TRBJ2-7; TCRdb's D gene call, TRBD2, goes unchecked for lack of DNA. The sample comprised blood T cells: a sorted CD56 or NKG2C T cell subset, CD4+ or CD8+ T cells, or bulk PBMC T cells (not recorded which). The CDR3 sequence: CSAALPSGAYEQYF.